The clone carrying this TCR beta chain was found a few times. Its specificity is unknown. Germline lookup yields CDR1 MNHNS and CDR2 SASEGT. The CDR3 sequence is 15 residues long. V shed 6 bases and J 6 bases; nucleotides not matched to a gene: 11. These data originate in a study of graft-versus-host responses after intestinal transplantation. Looking at the study overall: The transplants performed in recipients were multivisceral, liver-intestinal, or isolated intestinal. Study results and caveats: Recipient bone marrow held GvH clones, some seen earlier in ileum or blood.

The data were produced by immunoSEQ multiplex PCR, yet TCRdb's version contains in-frame clones alone and is incomplete. The table has approximately 37,000 clones, around 87% seen once. Processing of graft tissue released intraepithelial and lamina propria lymphocytes. This chain uses TRBV6-1 with TRBJ2-3, with 8 bases that match TRBD2. This TCR was sampled from a human patient who received an intestinal transplant, so some T cells may come from the graft donor. Source: ileum tissue, taken almost 210 days after intestinal transplant. The CDR3 protein is CASSVLAVLGDTQYF. The CDR3 DNA follows: TGTGCCAGCAGCGTACTAGCGGTCCTCGGGGATACGCAGTATTTT.